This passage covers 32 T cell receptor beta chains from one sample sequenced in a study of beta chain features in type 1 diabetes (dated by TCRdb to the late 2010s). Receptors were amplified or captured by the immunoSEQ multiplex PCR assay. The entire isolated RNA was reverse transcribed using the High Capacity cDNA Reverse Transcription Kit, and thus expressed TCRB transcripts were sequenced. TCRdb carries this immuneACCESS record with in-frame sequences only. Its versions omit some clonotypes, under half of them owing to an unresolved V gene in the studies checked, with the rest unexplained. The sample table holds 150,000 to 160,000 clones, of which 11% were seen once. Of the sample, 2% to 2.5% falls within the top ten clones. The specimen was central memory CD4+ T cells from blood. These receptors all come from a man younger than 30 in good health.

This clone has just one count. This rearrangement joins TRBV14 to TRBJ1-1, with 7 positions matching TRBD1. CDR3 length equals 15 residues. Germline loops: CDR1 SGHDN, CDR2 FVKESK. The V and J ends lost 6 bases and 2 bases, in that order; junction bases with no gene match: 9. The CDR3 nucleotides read TGTGCCAGCAGACCGAAGGGACAGCAAAACACTGAAGCTTTCTTT. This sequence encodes CASRPKGQQNTEAFF.

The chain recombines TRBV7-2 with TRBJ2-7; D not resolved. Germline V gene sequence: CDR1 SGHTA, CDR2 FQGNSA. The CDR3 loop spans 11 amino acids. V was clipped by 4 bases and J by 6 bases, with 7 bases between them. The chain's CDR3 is CASSSSSEQYF. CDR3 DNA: TGTGCCAGCAGCTCCTCGTCCGAGCAGTACTTC.

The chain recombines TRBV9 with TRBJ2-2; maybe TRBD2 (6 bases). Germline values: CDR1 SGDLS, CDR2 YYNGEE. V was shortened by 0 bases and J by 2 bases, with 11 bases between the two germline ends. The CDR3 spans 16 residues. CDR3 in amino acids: CASSVAWGTNTGELFF. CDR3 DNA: TGTGCCAGCAGCGTAGCTTGGGGGACTAACACCGGGGAGCTGTTTTTT.

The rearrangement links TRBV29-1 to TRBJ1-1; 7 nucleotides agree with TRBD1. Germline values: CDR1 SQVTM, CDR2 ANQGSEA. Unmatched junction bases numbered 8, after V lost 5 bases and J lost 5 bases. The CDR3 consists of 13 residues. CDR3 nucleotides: TGCAGCGTTCACCGACAGGGTGGAACTGAAGCTTTCTTT. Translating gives CSVHRQGGTEAFF.

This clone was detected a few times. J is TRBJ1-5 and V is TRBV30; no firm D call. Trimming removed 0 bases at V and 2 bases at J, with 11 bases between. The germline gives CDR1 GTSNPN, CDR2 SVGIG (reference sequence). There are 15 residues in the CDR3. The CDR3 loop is CAWSVRGNGNQPQHF. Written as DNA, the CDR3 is TGTGCCTGGAGTGTAAGAGGTAACGGCAATCAGCCCCAGCATTTT.

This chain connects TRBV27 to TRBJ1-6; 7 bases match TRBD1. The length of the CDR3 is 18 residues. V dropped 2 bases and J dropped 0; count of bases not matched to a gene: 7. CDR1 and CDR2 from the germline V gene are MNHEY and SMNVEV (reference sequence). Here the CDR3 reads CASSLEWTGNSYNSPLHF. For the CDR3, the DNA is TGTGCCAGCAGTTTAGAGTGGACAGGAAACTCCTATAATTCACCCCTCCACTTT.

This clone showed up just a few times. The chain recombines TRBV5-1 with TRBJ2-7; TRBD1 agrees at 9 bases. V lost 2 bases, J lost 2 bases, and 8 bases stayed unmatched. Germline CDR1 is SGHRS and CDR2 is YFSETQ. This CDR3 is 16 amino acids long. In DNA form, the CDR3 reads TGCGCCAGCAGCTTAAACCCGGGACAGGGAACCTACGAGCAGTACTTC. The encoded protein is CASSLNPGQGTYEQYF.

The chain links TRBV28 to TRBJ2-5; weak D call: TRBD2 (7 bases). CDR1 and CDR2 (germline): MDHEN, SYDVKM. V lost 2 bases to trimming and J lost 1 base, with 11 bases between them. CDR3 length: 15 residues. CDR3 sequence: CASSLIRGAQETQYF. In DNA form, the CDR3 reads TGTGCCAGCAGTTTAATTCGGGGGGCCCAAGAGACCCAGTACTTC.

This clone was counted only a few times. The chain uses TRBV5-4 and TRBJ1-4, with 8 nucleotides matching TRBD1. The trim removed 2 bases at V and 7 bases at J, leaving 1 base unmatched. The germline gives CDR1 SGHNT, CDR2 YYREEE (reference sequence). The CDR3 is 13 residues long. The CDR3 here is CASSLQGGEKLFF. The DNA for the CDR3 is TGTGCCAGCAGCTTACAGGGGGGTGAAAAACTGTTTTTT.

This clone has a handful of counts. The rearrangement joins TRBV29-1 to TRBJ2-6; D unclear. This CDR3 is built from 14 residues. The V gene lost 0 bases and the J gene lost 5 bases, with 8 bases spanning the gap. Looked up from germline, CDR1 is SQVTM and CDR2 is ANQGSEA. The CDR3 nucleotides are TGCAGCGTTGAAGAGGTCAGGCGGGCCAACGTCCTGACTTTC. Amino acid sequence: CSVEEVRRANVLTF.

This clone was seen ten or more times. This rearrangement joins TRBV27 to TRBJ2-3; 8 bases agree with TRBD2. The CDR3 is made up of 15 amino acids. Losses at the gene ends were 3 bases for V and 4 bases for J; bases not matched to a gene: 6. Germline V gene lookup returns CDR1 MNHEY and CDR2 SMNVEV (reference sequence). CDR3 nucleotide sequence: TGTGCCAGCAGTTTCCCGGGGGGGCGCGCAGATACGCAGTATTTT. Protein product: CASSFPGGRADTQYF.

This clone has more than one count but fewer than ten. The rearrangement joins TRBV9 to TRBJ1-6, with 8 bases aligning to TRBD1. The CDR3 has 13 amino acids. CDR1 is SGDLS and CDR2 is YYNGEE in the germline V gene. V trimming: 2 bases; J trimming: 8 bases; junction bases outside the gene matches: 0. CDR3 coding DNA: TGTGCCAGCAGCGTGACAGGGGATTCACCCCTCCACTTT. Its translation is CASSVTGDSPLHF.

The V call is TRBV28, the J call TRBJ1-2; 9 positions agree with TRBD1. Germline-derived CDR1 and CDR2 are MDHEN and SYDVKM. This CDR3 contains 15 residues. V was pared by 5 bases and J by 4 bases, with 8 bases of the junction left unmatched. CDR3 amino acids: CASSRPETGGYGYTF. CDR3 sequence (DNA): TGTGCCAGCAGTCGGCCGGAGACAGGGGGCTATGGCTACACCTTC.

In DNA form, the CDR3 reads TGTGCCTGGAGTTGGGTTACTGAAGCTTTCTTT. This translates into CAWSWVTEAFF. The rearrangement links TRBV30 to TRBJ1-1; D unclear. V lost 2 bases and J 5 bases, leaving 6 bases between the germline ends. This CDR3 has 11 residues. The germline gives CDR1 GTSNPN, CDR2 SVGIG (reference sequence).

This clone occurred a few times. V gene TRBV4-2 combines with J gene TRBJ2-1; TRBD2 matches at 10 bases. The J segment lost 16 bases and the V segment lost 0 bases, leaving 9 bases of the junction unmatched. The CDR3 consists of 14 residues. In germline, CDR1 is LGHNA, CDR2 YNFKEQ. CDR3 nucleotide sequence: TGTGCCAGCAGCCAAGAACCCTCCGAGCGGGAGGGATTCTTC. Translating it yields CASSQEPSEREGFF.

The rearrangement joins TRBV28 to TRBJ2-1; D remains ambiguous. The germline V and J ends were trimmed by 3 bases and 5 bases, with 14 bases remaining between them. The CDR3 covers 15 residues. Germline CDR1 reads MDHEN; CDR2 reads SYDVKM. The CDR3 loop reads CASSLLSVQNNEQFF. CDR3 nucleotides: TGTGCCAGCAGTTTGTTGTCGGTCCAAAACAATGAGCAGTTCTTC.

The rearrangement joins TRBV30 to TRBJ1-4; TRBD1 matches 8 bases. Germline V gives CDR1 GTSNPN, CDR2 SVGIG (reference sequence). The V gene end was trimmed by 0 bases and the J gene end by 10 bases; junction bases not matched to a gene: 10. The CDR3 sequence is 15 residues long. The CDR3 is CAWSVPRTGLGKLFF. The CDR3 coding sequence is TGTGCCTGGAGTGTACCCCGGACAGGGTTAGGAAAACTGTTTTTT. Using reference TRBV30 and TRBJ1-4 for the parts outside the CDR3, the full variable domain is SQTIHQWPATLVQPVGSPLSLECTVEGTSNPNLYWYRQAAGRGLQLLFYSVGIGQISSEVPQNLSASRPQDRQFILSSKKLLLSDSGFYLCAWSVPRTGLGKLFFGSGTQLSVL.

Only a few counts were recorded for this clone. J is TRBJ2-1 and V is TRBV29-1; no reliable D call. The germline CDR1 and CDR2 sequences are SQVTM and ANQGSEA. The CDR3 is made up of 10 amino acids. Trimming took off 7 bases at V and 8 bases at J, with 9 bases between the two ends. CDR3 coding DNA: TGCAGCGCCGCAGTTGATGAGCAGTTCTTC. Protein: CSAAVDEQFF.

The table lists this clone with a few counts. In DNA form, the CDR3 reads TGCGCCAGCAGCCGAGGGGGACAATCGTACTTC. Translated: CASSRGGQSYF. The chain carries TRBV4-3 and TRBJ2-7; D is perhaps TRBD1 (6 bases). Looked up from germline, CDR1 is LGHNA and CDR2 is YSLEER. V was cut by 4 bases and J by 12 bases, with 13 bases left in between. CDR3 size: 11 residues.

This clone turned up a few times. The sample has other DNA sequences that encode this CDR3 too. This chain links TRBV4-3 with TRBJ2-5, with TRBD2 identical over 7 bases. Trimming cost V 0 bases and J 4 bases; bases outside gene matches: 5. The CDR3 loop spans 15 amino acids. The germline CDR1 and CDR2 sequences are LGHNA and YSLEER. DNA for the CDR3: TGCGCCAGCAGCCAAGATCGGGGGGTAAGAGAGACCCAGTACTTC. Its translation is CASSQDRGVRETQYF.

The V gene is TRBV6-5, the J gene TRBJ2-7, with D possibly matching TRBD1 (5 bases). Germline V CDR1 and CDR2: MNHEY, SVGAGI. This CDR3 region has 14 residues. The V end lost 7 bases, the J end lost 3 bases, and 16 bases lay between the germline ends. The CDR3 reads CASIARQGSYEQYF. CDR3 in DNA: TGTGCCAGCATCGCCAGGCAGGGCAGCTACGAGCAGTACTTC.

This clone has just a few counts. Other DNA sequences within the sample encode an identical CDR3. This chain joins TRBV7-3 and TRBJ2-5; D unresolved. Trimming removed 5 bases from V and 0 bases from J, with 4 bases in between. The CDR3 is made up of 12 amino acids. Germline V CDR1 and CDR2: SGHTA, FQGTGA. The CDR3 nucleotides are TGTGCCAGCAGCAAGGACCAAGAGACCCAGTACTTC. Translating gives CASSKDQETQYF.

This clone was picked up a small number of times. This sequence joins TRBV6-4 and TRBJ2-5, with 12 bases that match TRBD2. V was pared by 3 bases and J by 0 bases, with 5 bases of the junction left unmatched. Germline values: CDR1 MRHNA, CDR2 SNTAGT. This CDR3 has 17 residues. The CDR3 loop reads CASSDPRLAGDQETQYF. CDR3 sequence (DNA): TGTGCCAGCAGTGATCCCCGACTAGCGGGAGACCAAGAGACCCAGTACTTC.

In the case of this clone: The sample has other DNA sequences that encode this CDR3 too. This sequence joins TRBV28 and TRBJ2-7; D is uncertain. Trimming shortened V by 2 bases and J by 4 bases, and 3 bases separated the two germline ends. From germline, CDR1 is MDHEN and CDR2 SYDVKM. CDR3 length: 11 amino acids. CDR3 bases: TGTGCCAGCAGTTTAGAATACGAGCAGTACTTC. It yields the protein CASSLEYEQYF.

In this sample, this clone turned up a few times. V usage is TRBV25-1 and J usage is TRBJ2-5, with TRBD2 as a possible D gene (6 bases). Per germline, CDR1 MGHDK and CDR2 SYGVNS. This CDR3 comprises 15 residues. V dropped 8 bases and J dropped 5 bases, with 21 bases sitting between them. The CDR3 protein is CASSQLDYSKETQYF. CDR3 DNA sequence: TGTGCCAGCTCCCAACTGGACTATTCTAAGGAGACCCAGTACTTC.

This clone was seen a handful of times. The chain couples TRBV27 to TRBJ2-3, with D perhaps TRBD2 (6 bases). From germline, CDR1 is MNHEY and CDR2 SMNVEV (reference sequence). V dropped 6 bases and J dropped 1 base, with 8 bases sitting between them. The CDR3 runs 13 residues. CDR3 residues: CASRPSGTDTQYF. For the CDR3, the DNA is TGTGCCAGCAGACCTAGCGGCACAGATACGCAGTATTTT.

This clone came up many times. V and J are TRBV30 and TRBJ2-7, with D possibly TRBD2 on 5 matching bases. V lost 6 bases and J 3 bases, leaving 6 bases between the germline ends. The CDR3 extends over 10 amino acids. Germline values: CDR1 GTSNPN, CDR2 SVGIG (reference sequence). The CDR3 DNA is TGTGCCTGTGGGAGCTACGAGCAGTACTTC. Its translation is CACGSYEQYF.

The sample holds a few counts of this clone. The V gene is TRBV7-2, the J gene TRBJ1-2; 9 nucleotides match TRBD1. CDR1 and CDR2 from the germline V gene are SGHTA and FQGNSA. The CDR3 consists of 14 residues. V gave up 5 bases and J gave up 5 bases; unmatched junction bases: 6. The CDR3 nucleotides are TGTGCCAGCAGCCCCCCGGGACAGGGATATGGCTACACCTTC. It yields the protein CASSPPGQGYGYTF. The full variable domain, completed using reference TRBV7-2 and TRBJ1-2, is GAGVSQSPSNKVTEKGKDVELRCDPISGHTALYWYRQSLGQGLEFLIYFQGNSAPDKSGLPSDRFSAERTGGSVSTLTIQRTQQEDSAVYLCASSPPGQGYGYTFGSGTRLTVV.

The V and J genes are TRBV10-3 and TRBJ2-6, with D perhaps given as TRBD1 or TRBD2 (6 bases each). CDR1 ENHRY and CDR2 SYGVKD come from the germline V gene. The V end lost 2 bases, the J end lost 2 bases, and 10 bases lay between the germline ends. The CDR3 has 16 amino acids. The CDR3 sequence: CAISEHRGAGANVLTF. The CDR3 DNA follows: TGTGCCATCAGTGAGCATAGGGGGGCTGGGGCCAACGTCCTGACTTTC.

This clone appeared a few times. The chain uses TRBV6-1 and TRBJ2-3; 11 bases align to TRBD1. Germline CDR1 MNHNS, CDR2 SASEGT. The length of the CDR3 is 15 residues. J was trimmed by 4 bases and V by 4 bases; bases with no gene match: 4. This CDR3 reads CASSAGTGGSDTQYF. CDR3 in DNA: TGTGCCAGCAGTGCCGGGACAGGGGGTTCAGATACGCAGTATTTT.

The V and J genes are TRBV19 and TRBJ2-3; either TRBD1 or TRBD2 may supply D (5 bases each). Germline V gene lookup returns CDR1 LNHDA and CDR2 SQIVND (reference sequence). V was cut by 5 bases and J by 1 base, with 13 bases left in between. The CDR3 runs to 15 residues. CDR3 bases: TGTGCCAGTAGTCGCTCTAGGGGAGGCACAGATACGCAGTATTTT. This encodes CASSRSRGGTDTQYF.

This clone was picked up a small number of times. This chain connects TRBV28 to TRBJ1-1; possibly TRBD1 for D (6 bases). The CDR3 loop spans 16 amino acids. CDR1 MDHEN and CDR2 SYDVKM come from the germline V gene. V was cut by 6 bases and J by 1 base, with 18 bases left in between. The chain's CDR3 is CASSLGRDIPNTEAFF. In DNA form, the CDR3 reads TGTGCCAGCAGCCTAGGTCGGGACATCCCGAACACTGAAGCTTTCTTT.